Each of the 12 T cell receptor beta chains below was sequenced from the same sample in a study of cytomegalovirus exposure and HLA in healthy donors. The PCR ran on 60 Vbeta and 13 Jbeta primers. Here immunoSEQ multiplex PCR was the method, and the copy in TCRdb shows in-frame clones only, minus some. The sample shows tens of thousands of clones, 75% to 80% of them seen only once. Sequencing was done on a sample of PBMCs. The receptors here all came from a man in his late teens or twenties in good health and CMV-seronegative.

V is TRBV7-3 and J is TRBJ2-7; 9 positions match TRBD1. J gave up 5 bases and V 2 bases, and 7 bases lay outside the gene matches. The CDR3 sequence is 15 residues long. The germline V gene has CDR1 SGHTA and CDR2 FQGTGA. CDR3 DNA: TGTGCCAGCAGCTTACTAGGGACAGGGTTGGACGAGCAGTACTTC. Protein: CASSLLGTGLDEQYF.

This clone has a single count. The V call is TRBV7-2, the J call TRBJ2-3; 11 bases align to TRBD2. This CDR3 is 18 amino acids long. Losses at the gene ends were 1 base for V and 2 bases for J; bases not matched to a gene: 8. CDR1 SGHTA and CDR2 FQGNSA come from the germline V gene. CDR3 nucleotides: TGTGCCAGCAGCTTAGTCGCTAGCGGGGGGACCCTCACAGATACGCAGTATTTT. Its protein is CASSLVASGGTLTDTQYF. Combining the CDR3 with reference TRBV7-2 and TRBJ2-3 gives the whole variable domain GAGVSQSPSNKVTEKGKDVELRCDPISGHTALYWYRQSLGQGLEFLIYFQGNSAPDKSGLPSDRFSAERTGGSVSTLTIQRTQQEDSAVYLCASSLVASGGTLTDTQYFGPGTRLTVL.

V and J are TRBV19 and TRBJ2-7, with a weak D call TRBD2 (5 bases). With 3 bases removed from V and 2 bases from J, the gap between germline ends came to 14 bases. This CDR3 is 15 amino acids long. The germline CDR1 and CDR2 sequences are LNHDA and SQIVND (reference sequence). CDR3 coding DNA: TGTGCCAGTAGTATTTCCGGGTCCGGGACCTACGAGCAGTACTTC. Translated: CASSISGSGTYEQYF. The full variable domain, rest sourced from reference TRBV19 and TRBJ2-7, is DGGITQSPKYLFRKEGQNVTLSCEQNLNHDAMYWYRQDPGQGLRLIYYSQIVNDFQKGDIAEGYSVSREKKESFPLTVTSAQKNPTAFYLCASSISGSGTYEQYFGPGTRLTVT.

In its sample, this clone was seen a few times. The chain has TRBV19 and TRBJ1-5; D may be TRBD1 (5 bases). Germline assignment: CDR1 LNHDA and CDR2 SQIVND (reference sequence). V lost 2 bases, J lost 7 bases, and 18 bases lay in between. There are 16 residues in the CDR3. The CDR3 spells CASSISTGSGAQPQHF. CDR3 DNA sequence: TGTGCCAGTAGTATAAGCACAGGAAGCGGGGCCCAGCCCCAGCATTTT.

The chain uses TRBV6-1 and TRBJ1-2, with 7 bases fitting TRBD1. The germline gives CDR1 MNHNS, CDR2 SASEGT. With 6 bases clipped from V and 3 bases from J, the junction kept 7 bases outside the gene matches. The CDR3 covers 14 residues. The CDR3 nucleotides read TGTGCCAGCAGCGACAGGGCGTTGGACTATGGCTACACCTTC. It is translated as CASSDRALDYGYTF.

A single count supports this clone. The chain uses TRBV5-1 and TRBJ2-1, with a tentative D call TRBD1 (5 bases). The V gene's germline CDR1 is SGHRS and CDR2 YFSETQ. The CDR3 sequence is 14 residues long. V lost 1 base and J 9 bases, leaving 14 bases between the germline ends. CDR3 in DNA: TGCGCCAGCAGCTTGTCTCCAGGGTCGGTTGAGCAGTTCTTC. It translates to CASSLSPGSVEQFF.

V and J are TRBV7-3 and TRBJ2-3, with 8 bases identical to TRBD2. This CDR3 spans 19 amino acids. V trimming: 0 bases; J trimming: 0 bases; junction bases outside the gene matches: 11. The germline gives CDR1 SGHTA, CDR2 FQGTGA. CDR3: CASSLTVYPERGSTDTQYF. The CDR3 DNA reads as TGTGCCAGCAGCTTAACTGTTTACCCCGAGCGGGGGAGCACAGATACGCAGTATTTT. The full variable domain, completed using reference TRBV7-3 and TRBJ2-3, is GAGVSQTPSNKVTEKGKYVELRCDPISGHTALYWYRQSLGQGPEFLIYFQGTGAADDSGLPNDRFFAVRPEGSVSTLKIQRTERGDSAVYLCASSLTVYPERGSTDTQYFGPGTRLTVL.

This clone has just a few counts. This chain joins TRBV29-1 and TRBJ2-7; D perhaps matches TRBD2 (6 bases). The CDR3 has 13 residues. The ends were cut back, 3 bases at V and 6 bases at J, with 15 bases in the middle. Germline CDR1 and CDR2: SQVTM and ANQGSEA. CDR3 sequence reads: CSVDGGVLVEQYV. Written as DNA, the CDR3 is TGCAGCGTTGATGGAGGGGTCTTAGTCGAGCAGTACGTC.

The CDR3: CASSLGVGITNQPQHF. In DNA form, the CDR3 reads TGTGCCAGCAGCTTAGGGGTCGGGATAACCAATCAGCCCCAGCATTTT. This sequence joins TRBV7-9 and TRBJ1-5, with unresolved D. The ends were cut back, 1 base at V and 3 bases at J, with 13 bases in the middle. The CDR3 extends over 16 amino acids. CDR1 is SEHNR, CDR2 FQNEAQ, per germline (reference sequence).

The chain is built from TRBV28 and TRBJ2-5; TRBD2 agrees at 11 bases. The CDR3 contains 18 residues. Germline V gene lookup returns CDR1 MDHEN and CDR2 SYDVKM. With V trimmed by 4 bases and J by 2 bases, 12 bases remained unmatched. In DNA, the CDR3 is TGTGCCAGCAGTTCATCTCTTAGACTAGCGGGGAAACAAGAGACCCAGTACTTC. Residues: CASSSSLRLAGKQETQYF.

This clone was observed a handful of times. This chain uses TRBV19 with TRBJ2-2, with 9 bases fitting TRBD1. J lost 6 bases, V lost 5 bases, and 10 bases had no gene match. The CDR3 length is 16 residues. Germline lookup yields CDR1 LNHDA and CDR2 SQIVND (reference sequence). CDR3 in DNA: TGTGCCAGTAGTGCCCGGGACAGGGTAGTTCCCGGGGAGCTGTTTTTT. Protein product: CASSARDRVVPGELFF.

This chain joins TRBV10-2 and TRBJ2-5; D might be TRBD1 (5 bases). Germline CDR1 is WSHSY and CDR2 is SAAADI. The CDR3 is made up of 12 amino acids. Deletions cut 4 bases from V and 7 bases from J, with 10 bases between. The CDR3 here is CASSATRGTQYF. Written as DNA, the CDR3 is TGCGCCAGCAGTGCTACAAGGGGGACCCAGTACTTC.